These 18 T cell receptor beta chains were sequenced from one sample in a study of cytomegalovirus exposure and HLA in healthy donors. Both 60 Vbeta primers and 13 Jbeta primers went into the PCR. The assay was immunoSEQ multiplex PCR, and TCRdb's table has in-frame clones only and misses some. This table has about 96,000 clones, about four fifths appearing once. Sequencing was carried out using PBMCs. The receptors here all came from a female donor in good health and CMV-seropositive.

This clone appeared a few times. For the CDR3, the DNA is TGTGCCAGCAGTGAGGGGACAGGGGTTTCCTACGAGCAGTACTTC. This codes for CASSEGTGVSYEQYF. J is TRBJ2-7 and V is TRBV25-1; 10 positions match TRBD1. Germline CDR1 and CDR2: MGHDK and SYGVNS. This CDR3 region has 15 residues. With V trimmed by 3 bases and J by 1 base, 3 bases remained unmatched.

V and J are TRBV28 and TRBJ2-5; D may be TRBD1 (6 bases). Gene TRBJ2-7 matches the end of the DNA better, so the J call may be wrong. The germline V gene encodes CDR1 MDHEN and CDR2 SYDVKM. This CDR3 is 12 amino acids long. The CDR3 sequence is CASGQGRYEQYF. The CDR3, as DNA: TGTGCCTCCGGGCAGGGGCGGTACGAGCAGTACTTC.

In its sample, this clone was seen once. The rearrangement joins TRBV5-1 to TRBJ1-5, with a possible D match to TRBD1 (5 bases). The germline V gene has CDR1 SGHRS and CDR2 YFSETQ. Trimming removed 0 bases at V and 4 bases at J, with 11 bases between. The length of the CDR3 is 15 residues. In DNA form, the CDR3 reads TGCGCCAGCAGCTTGGAGGGAGGGGAAAATCAGCCCCAGCATTTT. Translating it yields CASSLEGGENQPQHF.

This clone was counted only a few times. This sequence joins TRBV19 and TRBJ1-1, with TRBD1 as a possible D gene (5 bases). V was pared by 9 bases and J by 1 base, with 12 bases between. Per germline, CDR1 LNHDA and CDR2 SQIVND (reference sequence). This CDR3 has 13 amino acids. The CDR3, as DNA: TGTGCCAGCCTGACAGTTCAGAACACTGAAGCTTTCTTT. Its translation is CASLTVQNTEAFF.

The chain couples TRBV7-2 to TRBJ2-1; possible D gene TRBD2, 6 bases. V shed 1 base and J shed 10 bases, with 20 bases lying between them. Germline V gene data show CDR1 as SGHTA and CDR2 as FQGNSA. The CDR3 length is 16 residues. The CDR3 DNA sequence: TGTGCCAGCAGCTTAGATGGGGCCCACCGGGGGTGGGAGCAGTTCTTC. Translation gives CASSLDGAHRGWEQFF.

This clone was observed a single time. CDR3 loop: CASSGGARANYGYTF. The CDR3 DNA reads TGCGCCAGCTCCGGGGGGGCGCGGGCTAACTATGGCTACACCTTC. The chain joins TRBV4-1 to TRBJ1-2, with D perhaps matching TRBD1 (6 bases). This CDR3 spans 15 amino acids. V was cut by 8 bases and J by 0 bases, with 16 bases left in between. The germline CDR1 and CDR2 sequences are MGHRA and YSYEKL.

The V and J genes are TRBV11-2 and TRBJ1-5; 11 positions match TRBD1. The V and J ends lost 4 bases and 7 bases, in that order; junction bases with no gene match: 9. The CDR3 extends over 16 amino acids. Germline lookup yields CDR1 SGHAT and CDR2 FQNNGV. The CDR3 protein is CASSSPGQGAGQPQHF. The DNA for the CDR3 is TGTGCCAGCAGCTCGCCTGGACAGGGGGCTGGACAGCCCCAGCATTTT.

The V gene is TRBV13, the J gene TRBJ1-1; no definite D call. Germline-derived CDR1 and CDR2 are PRHDT and FYEKMQ (reference sequence). Trimming shortened V by 11 bases and J by 1 base, and 14 bases separated the two germline ends. The CDR3 extends over 13 amino acids. The DNA of the CDR3 is TGTGCCTCCCAACGACTTACGAACACTGAAGCTTTCTTT. Protein: CASQRLTNTEAFF.

The chain joins TRBV5-6 to TRBJ2-7; 7 positions agree with TRBD2. The CDR3 is made up of 15 amino acids. Trimming cost V 4 bases and J 0 bases; bases outside gene matches: 7. CDR1 SGHDT and CDR2 YYEEEE come from the germline V gene. DNA of the CDR3: TGTGCCAGCAGCCTGCGGGGGAGTCCCTCCTACGAGCAGTACTTC. This codes for CASSLRGSPSYEQYF.

The rearrangement links TRBV12-5 to TRBJ2-1; 9 positions agree with TRBD2. The V and J ends lost 1 base and 3 bases, in that order; junction bases with no gene match: 4. This CDR3 region has 16 residues. From germline, CDR1 is LGHNT and CDR2 FRNRAP. The CDR3 DNA reads TGTGCTAGTGGTTTGGAACTAGCGGGCTTCTACAATGAGCAGTTCTTC. The encoded protein is CASGLELAGFYNEQFF.

The chain has TRBV30 and TRBJ2-7; D perhaps matches TRBD1 (6 bases). The V gene's germline CDR1 is GTSNPN and CDR2 SVGIG (reference sequence). Trimming removed 7 bases at V and 6 bases at J, with 19 bases between. The CDR3 runs 13 residues. The CDR3 here is CASFERTDGEQYF. In DNA form, the CDR3 reads TGTGCCTCTTTTGAAAGGACAGATGGCGAGCAGTACTTC.

This clone appeared a few times. This sequence joins TRBV5-1 and TRBJ2-1; D perhaps matches TRBD2 (6 bases). The CDR3 has 14 amino acids. Trimming cost V 0 bases and J 4 bases, with 8 bases left between them. Germline loops: CDR1 SGHRS, CDR2 YFSETQ. DNA of the CDR3: TGCGCCAGCAGCTTGGAGGCGGGGTACAATGAGCAGTTCTTC. Translated: CASSLEAGYNEQFF.

This chain uses TRBV28 with TRBJ2-1; 8 bases fit TRBD2. The CDR3 loop spans 15 amino acids. Trimming removed 6 bases from V and 3 bases from J; junction bases left unmatched: 7. Germline V gene sequence: CDR1 MDHEN, CDR2 SYDVKM. The CDR3 nucleotides read TGTGCCAGCAGATCCATCAGCGGGAGCTACAATGAGCAGTTCTTC. It codes for CASRSISGSYNEQFF.

The rearrangement joins TRBV19 to TRBJ2-7; 13 nucleotides line up with TRBD2. J lost 5 bases, V lost 4 bases, and 17 bases had no gene match. Germline V gives CDR1 LNHDA, CDR2 SQIVND (reference sequence). The CDR3 has 19 amino acids. CDR3 loop: CASSTSRTSGRTGSDEQYF. CDR3 nucleotide sequence: TGTGCCAGTAGTACCTCCAGGACTAGCGGGAGAACAGGATCGGACGAGCAGTACTTC. The complete variable domain, with remaining parts taken from reference TRBV19 and TRBJ2-7, reads DGGITQSPKYLFRKEGQNVTLSCEQNLNHDAMYWYRQDPGQGLRLIYYSQIVNDFQKGDIAEGYSVSREKKESFPLTVTSAQKNPTAFYLCASSTSRTSGRTGSDEQYFGPGTRLTVT.

The V and J genes are TRBV28 and TRBJ2-7; the D is unclear. The CDR3 is made up of 13 amino acids. With 3 bases removed from V and 3 bases from J, the gap between germline ends came to 9 bases. Germline V lookup: CDR1 MDHEN, CDR2 SYDVKM. CDR3 sequence: CASSLGSLYEQYF. As DNA, the CDR3 is TGTGCCAGCAGTTTGGGCAGCCTCTACGAGCAGTACTTC. Complete variable domain (other parts from reference TRBV28 and TRBJ2-7): DVKVTQSSRYLVKRTGEKVFLECVQDMDHENMFWYRQDPGLGLRLIYFSYDVKMKEKGDIPEGYSVSREKKERFSLILESASTNQTSMYLCASSLGSLYEQYFGPGTRLTVT.

The rearrangement uses TRBV25-1 and TRBJ1-5; D is ambiguous. This CDR3 has 14 amino acids. Between the trimmed V and J ends, which lost 1 base and 7 bases, there was a span of 11 bases. Germline V lookup: CDR1 MGHDK, CDR2 SYGVNS. CDR3 sequence reads: CASSESAVGQPQHF. CDR3 nucleotide sequence: TGTGCCAGCAGTGAATCAGCGGTAGGGCAGCCCCAGCATTTT.

This clone has a single count. The chain recombines TRBV29-1 with TRBJ1-1; TRBD1 matches 7 bases. There are 16 residues in the CDR3. Trimming at V came to 4 bases and at J to 0 bases, leaving 11 bases not matched to a gene. The germline V gene has CDR1 SQVTM and CDR2 ANQGSEA. CDR3 coding DNA: TGCAGCGTTGGAGGGGGACAGACAACCCTGAACACTGAAGCTTTCTTT. It yields the protein CSVGGGQTTLNTEAFF.

The rearrangement links TRBV6-1 to TRBJ2-1, with 7 positions matching TRBD1. This CDR3 comprises 15 residues. CDR1 and CDR2 from the germline V gene are MNHNS and SASEGT. V shed 4 bases and J 0 bases; nucleotides not matched to a gene: 3. DNA of the CDR3: TGTGCCAGCAGTGCCGGGACAGCCTCCTACAATGAGCAGTTCTTC. Protein product: CASSAGTASYNEQFF.